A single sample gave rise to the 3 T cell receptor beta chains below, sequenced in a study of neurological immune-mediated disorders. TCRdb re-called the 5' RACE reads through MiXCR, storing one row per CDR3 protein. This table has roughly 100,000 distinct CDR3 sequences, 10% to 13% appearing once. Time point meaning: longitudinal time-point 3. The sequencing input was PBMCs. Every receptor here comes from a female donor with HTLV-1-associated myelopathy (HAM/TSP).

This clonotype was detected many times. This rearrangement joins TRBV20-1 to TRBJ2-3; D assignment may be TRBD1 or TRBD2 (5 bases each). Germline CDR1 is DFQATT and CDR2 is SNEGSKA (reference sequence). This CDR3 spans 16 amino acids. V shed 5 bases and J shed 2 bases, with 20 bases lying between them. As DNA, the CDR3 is TGCAGTGCTGTCAGGGCGGGCGGATCTCTCACAGATACGCAGTATTTT. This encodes CSAVRAGGSLTDTQYF.

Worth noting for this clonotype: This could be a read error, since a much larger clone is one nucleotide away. CDR3 sequence: CASSGARGTNVLTF. CDR3 sequence (DNA): TGTGCCAGCAGTGGGGCAAGGGGGACCAACGTCCTGACTTTC. The chain uses TRBV6-5 and TRBJ2-6; D might be TRBD1 (6 bases). The CDR3 is made up of 14 amino acids. V was shortened by 5 bases and J by 8 bases, with 13 bases between the two germline ends. The germline CDR1 and CDR2 sequences are MNHEY and SVGAGI.

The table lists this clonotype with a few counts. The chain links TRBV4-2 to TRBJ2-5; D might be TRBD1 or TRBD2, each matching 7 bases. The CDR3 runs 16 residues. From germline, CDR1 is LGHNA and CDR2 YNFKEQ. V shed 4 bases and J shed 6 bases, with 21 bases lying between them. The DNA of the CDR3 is TGTGCCAGCAGCCCAGAGTTAGCAGGGGGGGGGAAGACCCAGTACTTC. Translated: CASSPELAGGGKTQYF.